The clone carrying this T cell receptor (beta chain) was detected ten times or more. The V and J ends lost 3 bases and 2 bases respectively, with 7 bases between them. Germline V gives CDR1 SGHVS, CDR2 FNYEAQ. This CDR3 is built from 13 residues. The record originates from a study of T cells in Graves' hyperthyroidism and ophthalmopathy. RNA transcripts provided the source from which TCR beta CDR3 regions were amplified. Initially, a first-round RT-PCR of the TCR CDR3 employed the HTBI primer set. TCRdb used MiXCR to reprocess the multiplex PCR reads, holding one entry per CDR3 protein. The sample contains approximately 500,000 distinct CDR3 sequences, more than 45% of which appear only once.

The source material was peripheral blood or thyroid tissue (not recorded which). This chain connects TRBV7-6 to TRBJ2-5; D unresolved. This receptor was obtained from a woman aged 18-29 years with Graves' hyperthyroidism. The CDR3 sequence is CASSLGLQETQYF. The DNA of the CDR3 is TGTGCCAGCAGCTTGGGTCTACAAGAGACCCAGTACTTC.